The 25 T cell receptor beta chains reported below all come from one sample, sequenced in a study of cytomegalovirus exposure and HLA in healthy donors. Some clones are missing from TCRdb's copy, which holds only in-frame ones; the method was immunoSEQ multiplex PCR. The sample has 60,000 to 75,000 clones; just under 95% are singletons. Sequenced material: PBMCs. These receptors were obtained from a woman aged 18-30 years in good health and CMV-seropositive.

The CDR3 sequence is CASSPTLQAYNEQFF. CDR3 DNA: TGTGCCAGCTCACCCACCTTACAGGCGTACAATGAGCAGTTCTTC. The chain links TRBV18 to TRBJ2-1; tentative D call: TRBD1 (5 bases). This CDR3 has 15 residues. The germline V gene has CDR1 KGHSH and CDR2 LQKENI. V lost 3 bases, J lost 4 bases, and 13 bases lay in between.

In nucleotides, the CDR3 is TGTGCCATCAGTGAGTCGCGCCTTTTGGGACAGGACTCCTACGAGCAGTACTTC. It yields the protein CAISESRLLGQDSYEQYF. The chain recombines TRBV10-3 with TRBJ2-7; the match to TRBD1 covers 8 bases. This CDR3 contains 18 residues. The V gene end was trimmed by 0 bases and the J gene end by 0 bases; junction bases not matched to a gene: 10. Germline values: CDR1 ENHRY, CDR2 SYGVKD.

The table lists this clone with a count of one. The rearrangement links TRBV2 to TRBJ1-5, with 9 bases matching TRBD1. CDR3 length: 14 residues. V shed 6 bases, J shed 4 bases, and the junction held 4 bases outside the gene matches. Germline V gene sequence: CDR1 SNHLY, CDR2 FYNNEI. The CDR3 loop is CASRGQGLNQPQHF. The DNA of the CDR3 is TGTGCCAGCAGAGGACAGGGGTTAAATCAGCCCCAGCATTTT.

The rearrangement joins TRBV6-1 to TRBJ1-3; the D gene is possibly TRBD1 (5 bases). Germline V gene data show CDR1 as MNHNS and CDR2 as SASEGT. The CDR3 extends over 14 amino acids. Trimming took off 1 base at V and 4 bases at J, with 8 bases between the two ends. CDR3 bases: TGTGCCAGCAGTGAAGGGGGCGAAGGAAACACCATATATTTT. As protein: CASSEGGEGNTIYF.

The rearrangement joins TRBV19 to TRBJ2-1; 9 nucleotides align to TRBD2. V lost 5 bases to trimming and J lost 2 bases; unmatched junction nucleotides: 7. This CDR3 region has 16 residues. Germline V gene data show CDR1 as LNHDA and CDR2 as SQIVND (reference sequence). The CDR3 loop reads CASSGAGGGAYNEQFF. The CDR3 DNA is TGTGCCAGTAGTGGAGCGGGAGGTGGGGCCTACAATGAGCAGTTCTTC.

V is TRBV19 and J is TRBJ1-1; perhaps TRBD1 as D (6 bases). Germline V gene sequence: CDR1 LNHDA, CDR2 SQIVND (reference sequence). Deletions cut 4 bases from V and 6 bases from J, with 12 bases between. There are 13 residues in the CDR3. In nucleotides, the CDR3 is TGTGCCAGTAGTAGCCGTGGGACATCTGAAGCTTTCTTT. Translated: CASSSRGTSEAFF.

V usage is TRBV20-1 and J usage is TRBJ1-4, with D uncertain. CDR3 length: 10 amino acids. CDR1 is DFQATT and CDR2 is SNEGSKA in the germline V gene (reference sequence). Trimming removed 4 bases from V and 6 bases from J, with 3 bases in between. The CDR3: CSAIDEKLFF. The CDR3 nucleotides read TGCAGTGCTATAGATGAAAAACTGTTTTTT.

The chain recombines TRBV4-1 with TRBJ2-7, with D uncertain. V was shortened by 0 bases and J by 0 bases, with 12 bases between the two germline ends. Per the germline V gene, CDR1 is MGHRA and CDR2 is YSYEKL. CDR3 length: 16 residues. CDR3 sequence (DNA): TGCGCCAGCAGCCAAGAGTCCTTAAGGAGCTCCTACGAGCAGTACTTC. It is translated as CASSQESLRSSYEQYF.

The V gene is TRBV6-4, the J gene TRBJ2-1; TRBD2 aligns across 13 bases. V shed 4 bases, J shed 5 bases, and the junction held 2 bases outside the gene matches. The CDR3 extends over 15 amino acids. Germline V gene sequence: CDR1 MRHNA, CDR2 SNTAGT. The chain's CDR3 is CASSAGTSGNNEQFF. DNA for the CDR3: TGTGCCAGCAGTGCCGGGACTAGCGGGAACAATGAGCAGTTCTTC.

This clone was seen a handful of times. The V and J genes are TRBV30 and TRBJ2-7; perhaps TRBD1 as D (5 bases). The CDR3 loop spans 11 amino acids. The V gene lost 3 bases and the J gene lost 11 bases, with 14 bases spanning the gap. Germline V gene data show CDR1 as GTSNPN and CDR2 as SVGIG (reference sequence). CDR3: CAWRRQGDEYF. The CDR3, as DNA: TGTGCCTGGAGAAGGCAGGGCGATGAGTACTTC.

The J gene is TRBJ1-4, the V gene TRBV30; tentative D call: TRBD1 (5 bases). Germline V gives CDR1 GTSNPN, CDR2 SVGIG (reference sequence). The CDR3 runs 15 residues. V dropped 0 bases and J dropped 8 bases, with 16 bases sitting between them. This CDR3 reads CAWSVRAGSDEKLFF. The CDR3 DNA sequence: TGTGCCTGGAGTGTACGCGCAGGGTCCGACGAAAAACTGTTTTTT.

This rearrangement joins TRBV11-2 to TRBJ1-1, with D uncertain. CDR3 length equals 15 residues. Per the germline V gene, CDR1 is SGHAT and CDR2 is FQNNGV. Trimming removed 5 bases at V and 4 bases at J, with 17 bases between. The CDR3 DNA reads TGTGCCAGCAGCCTGCCTGGAGTTTTAGGCACTGAAGCTTTCTTT. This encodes CASSLPGVLGTEAFF.

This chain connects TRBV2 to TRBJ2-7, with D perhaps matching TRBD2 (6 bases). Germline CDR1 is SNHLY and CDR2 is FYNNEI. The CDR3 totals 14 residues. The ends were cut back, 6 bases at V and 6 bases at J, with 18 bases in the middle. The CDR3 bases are TGTGCCAGCAGCCCACTAGCTCGGGAAGGCGAGCAGTACTTC. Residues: CASSPLAREGEQYF. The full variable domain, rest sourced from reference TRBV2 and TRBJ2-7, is EPEVTQTPSHQVTQMGQEVILRCVPISNHLYFYWYRQILGQKVEFLVSFYNNEISEKSEIFDDQFSVERPDGSNFTLKIRSTKLEDSAMYFCASSPLAREGEQYFGPGTRLTVT.

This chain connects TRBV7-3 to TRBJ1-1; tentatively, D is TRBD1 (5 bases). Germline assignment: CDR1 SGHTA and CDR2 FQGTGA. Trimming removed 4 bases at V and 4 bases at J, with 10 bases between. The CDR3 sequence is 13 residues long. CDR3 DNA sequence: TGTGCCAGCAGCTCTCAGGGATTCACTGAAGCTTTCTTT. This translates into CASSSQGFTEAFF.

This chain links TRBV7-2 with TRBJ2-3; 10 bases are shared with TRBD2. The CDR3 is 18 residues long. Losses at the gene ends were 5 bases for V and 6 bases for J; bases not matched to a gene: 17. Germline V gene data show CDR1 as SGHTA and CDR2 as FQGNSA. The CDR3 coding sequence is TGTGCCAGCAGCCCAGGGGCGGGGAGCGGGAGGGCCACGGATACGCAGTATTTT. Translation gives CASSPGAGSGRATDTQYF.

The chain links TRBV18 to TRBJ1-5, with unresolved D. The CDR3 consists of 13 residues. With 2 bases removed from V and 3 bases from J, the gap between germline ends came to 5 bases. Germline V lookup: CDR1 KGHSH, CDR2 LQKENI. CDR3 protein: CASSPTDNQPQHF. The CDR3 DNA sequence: TGTGCCAGCTCACCAACAGACAATCAGCCCCAGCATTTT.

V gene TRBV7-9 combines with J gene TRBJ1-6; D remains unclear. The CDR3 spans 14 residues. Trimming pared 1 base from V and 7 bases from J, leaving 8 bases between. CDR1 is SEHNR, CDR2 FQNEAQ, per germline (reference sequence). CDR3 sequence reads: CASSLGSQNSPLHF. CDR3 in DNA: TGTGCCAGCAGCTTAGGTTCTCAGAATTCACCCCTCCACTTT.

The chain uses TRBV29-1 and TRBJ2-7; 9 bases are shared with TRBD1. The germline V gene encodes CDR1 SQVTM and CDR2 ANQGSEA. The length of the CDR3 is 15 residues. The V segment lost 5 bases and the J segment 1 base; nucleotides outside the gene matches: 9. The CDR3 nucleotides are TGCAGCGTTCTCGCCCGGGACAGGGTATCCTACGAGCAGTACTTC. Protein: CSVLARDRVSYEQYF.

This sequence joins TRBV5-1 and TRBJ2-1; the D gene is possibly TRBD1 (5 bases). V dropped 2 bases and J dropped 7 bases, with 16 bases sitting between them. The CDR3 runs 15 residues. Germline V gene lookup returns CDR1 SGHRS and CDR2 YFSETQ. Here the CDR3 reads CASSFGGALGNEQFF. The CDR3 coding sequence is TGCGCCAGCAGCTTCGGTGGGGCCCTAGGGAATGAGCAGTTCTTC. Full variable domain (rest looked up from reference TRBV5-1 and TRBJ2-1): KAGVTQTPRYLIKTRGQQVTLSCSPISGHRSVSWYQQTPGQGLQFLFEYFSETQRNKGNFPGRFSGRQFSNSRSEMNVSTLELGDSALYLCASSFGGALGNEQFFGPGTRLTVL.

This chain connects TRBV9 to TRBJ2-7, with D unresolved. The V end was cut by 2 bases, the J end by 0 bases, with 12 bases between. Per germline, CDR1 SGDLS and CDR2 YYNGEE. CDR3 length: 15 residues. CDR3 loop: CASSVGYSLSYEQYF. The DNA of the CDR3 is TGTGCCAGCAGCGTGGGTTATAGCCTCTCCTACGAGCAGTACTTC.

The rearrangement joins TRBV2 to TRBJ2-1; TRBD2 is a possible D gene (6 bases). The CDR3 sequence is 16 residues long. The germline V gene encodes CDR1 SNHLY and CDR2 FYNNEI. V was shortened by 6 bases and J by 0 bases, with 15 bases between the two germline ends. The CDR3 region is CASRTPGRSSYNEQFF. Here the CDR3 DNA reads TGTGCCAGCAGGACCCCTGGGAGGAGCTCCTACAATGAGCAGTTCTTC. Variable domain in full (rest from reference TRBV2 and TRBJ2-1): EPEVTQTPSHQVTQMGQEVILRCVPISNHLYFYWYRQILGQKVEFLVSFYNNEISEKSEIFDDQFSVERPDGSNFTLKIRSTKLEDSAMYFCASRTPGRSSYNEQFFGPGTRLTVL.

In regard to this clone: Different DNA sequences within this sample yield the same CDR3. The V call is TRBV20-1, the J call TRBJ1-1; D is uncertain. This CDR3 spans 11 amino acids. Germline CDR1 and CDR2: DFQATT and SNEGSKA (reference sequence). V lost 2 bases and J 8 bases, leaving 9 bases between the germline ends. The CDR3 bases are TGCAGTGCTAGAAGCGGAGTCGAAGCTTTCTTT. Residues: CSARSGVEAFF.

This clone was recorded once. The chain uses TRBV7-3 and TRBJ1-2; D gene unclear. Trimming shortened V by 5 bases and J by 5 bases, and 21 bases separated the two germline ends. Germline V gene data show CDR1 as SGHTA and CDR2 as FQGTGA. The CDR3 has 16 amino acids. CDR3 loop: CASSPGFVAGTYGYTF. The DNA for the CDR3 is TGTGCCAGCAGCCCTGGGTTTGTGGCGGGAACTTATGGCTACACCTTC.

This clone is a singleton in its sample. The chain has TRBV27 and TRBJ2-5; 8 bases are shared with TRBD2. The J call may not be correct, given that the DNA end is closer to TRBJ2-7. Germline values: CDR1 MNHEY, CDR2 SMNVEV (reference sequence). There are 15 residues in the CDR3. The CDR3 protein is CASSIAAGATHEQYF. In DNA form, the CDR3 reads TGTGCCAGCAGTATAGCAGCGGGAGCAACCCACGAGCAGTACTTC.

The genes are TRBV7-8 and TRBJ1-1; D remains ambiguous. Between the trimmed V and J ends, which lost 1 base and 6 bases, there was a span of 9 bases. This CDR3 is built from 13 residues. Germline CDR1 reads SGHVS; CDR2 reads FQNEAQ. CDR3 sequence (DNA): TGTGCCAGCAGCTTAGGCAGGATCGCTGAAGCTTTCTTT. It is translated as CASSLGRIAEAFF.